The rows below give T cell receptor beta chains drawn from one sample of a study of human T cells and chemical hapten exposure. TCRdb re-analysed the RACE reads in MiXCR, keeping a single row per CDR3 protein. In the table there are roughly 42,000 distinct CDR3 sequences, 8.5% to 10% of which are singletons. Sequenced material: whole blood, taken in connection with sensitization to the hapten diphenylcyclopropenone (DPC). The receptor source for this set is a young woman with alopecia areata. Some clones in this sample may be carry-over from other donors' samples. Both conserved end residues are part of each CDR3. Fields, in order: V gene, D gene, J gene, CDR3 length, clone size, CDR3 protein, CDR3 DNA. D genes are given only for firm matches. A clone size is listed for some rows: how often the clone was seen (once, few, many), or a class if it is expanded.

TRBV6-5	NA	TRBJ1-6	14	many	CASRLSDWGAPLHF	TGTGCCAGCAGATTATCTGATTGGGGTGCACCCCTCCACTTT
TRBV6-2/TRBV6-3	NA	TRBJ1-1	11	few	CASSYKGAAFF	TGTGCCAGCAGTTACAAGGGCGCCGCTTTCTTT
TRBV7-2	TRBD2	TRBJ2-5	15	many	CASSLGASGEETQYF	TGTGCCAGCAGCTTAGGGGCCAGCGGGGAAGAGACCCAGTACTTC
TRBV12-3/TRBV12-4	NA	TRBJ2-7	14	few	CASSQTDKPYEQYF	TGTGCCAGCAGCCAGACCGACAAGCCCTACGAGCAGTACTTC
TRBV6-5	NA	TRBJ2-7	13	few	CASSYAGLKEQYF	TGTGCCAGCAGTTACGCGGGGCTGAAAGAGCAGTACTTC
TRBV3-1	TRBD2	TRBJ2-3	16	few	CASSQGVSGGADTQYF	TGTGCCAGCAGCCAAGGGGTTAGCGGGGGGGCAGATACGCAGTATTTT
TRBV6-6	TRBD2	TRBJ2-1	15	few	CASSSSGGDYNEQFF	TGTGCCAGCAGTTCTAGCGGGGGGGACTACAATGAGCAGTTCTTC
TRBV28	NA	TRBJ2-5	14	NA	CASSLDRLRRTQYF	TGTGCCAGCAGCCTAGACAGGTTACGGCGGACCCAGTACTTC
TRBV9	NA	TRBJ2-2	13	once	CASSPSGTGELFF	TGTGCCAGCAGCCCCAGCGGGACCGGGGAGCTGTTTTTT
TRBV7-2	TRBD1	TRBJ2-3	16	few	CASSLGTGVSTDTQYF	TGTGCCAGCAGCTTAGGGACAGGGGTATCGACAGATACGCAGTATTTT
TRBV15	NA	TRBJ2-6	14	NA	CATSLPVGANVLTF	TGTGCCACCAGTCTCCCCGTTGGGGCCAACGTCCTGACTTTC
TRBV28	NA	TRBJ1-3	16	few	CASSLSRGNSGNTIYF	TGTGCCAGCAGTTTGAGTCGGGGCAACTCTGGAAACACCATATATTTT
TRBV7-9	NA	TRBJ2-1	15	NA	CASRRRTQSYNEQFF	TGTGCCAGCAGACGGCGGACACAATCCTACAATGAGCAGTTCTTC
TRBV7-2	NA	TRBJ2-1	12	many	CASSFGGAEQFF	TGTGCCAGCAGCTTTGGCGGGGCTGAGCAGTTCTTC
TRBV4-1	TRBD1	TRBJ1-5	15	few	CASSQDGQGDQPQHF	TGCGCCAGCAGCCAAGATGGACAGGGCGATCAGCCCCAGCATTTT
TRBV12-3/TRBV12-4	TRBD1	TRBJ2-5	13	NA	CASSRDSLETQYF	TGTGCCAGCAGTCGGGACAGCTTGGAGACCCAGTACTTC
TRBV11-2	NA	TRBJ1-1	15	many	CASSLVTEGSTEAFF	TGTGCCAGCAGCTTAGTTACGGAGGGCTCCACTGAAGCTTTCTTT
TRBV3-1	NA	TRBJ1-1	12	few	CASSQGDTEAFF	TGTGCCAGCAGCCAAGGAGACACTGAAGCTTTCTTT
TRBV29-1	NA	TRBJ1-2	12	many	CSVEDLISGYTF	TGCAGCGTTGAAGACCTGATTTCCGGCTACACCTTC
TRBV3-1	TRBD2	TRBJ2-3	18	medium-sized	CASSQDLSTSGVTDTQYF	TGTGCCAGCAGCCAAGATCTATCGACTAGCGGGGTCACAGATACGCAGTATTTT
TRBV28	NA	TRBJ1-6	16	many	CASSPTDSSYNSPLHF	TGTGCCAGCAGCCCTACAGACAGCTCCTATAATTCACCCCTCCACTTT
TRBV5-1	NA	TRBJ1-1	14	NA	CASSPGTWGSEAFF	TGCGCCAGCAGCCCGGGGACGTGGGGCTCTGAAGCTTTCTTT
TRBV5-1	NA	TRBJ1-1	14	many	CASSLAQGNTEAFF	TGCGCCAGCAGCTTGGCCCAGGGGAACACTGAAGCTTTCTTT